The present TCR beta chain was sequenced within a study of T cells in Graves' hyperthyroidism and ophthalmopathy. Study in general: Blood was drawn when the patient was first diagnosed and still untreated. Notes on the study in general: From stable hyperthyroidism, ophthalmopathy was separated by a 13 V-J model.

V was trimmed by 7 bases and J by 2 bases, leaving 9 bases between them. The CDR3 runs to 11 residues. Germline loops: CDR1 SQVTM, CDR2 ANQGSEA. Of note for this clonotype: No antigen is known for it.

Lactation, pregnancy, other autoimmune disease or uncontrolled infection excluded patients. Amplified TCR beta CDR3 regions derived from RNA transcripts. HTBI primers drove first-round RT-PCR of the TCR CDR3. Each CDR3 protein gets one entry after TCRdb re-called the multiplex PCR reads with MiXCR. The table has 500,000 to 550,000 distinct CDR3 sequences, around 20% seen once. The sequenced sample was blood. V usage is TRBV29-1 and J usage is TRBJ2-7; no clear D gene. This clonotype was sampled from a man aged 35 to 55 with Graves' ophthalmopathy. The CDR3 nucleotides read TGCAGCGGCTCCGATACCTACGAGCAGTACTTC. Translating it yields CSGSDTYEQYF.